This entry concerns a single T cell receptor beta chain. This receptor's antigen is unknown. No much larger clone exists at a distance of one base, and base qualities are not known. These reads were obtained on an Illumina HiSeq 1500. Using fastp trimming at Q25 and MiXCR clonotype assembly, TCRdb reanalyzed the public sequencing data and kept in-frame beta chains. Identical CDR3 protein sequences are pooled into one entry, listed with their most common genes and DNA. The sample data list approximately 730,000 distinct CDR3 sequences, and about 28% of these were observed just once. 10% to 15% of the sample goes to the ten largest clones. These data are taken from a study of T cell repertoires in cytomegalovirus infection (dated by TCRdb to about 2019). Study-wide context: Peptide stimulations targeted recently identified HLA-C-restricted CMV epitopes, whose presentation resists viral immunomodulation, together with well-studied HLA-B-restricted epitopes. The HLA type of each donor mattered for the analysis, because public TCR beta signatures pointed to carriage of CMV infection along with the matching HLA type.

Study-level results and caveats: In the ex vivo response, HLA-C-restricted CMV-specific TCR beta clonotypes were dominant, and in two of eight donors the single most frequent clonotype came from this HLA-C-restricted group. Cumulative frequency of public TCR beta family members discriminated carriers of CMV infection plus the relevant HLA type in this cohort and an independent approximately 350-donor cohort.

Unmatched junction bases come to 2, with V trimmed by 1 base and J by 0 bases. From the germline V gene (reference sequence), CDR1 is LNHDA and CDR2 is SQIVND. The CDR3 goes from the cysteine to the phenylalanine over 16 residues. Kept here is only the CDR3 DNA, which spans 48 bases and is read in frame from base 1. According to the study, the label for this sample's treatment or condition signals: in vitro stimulation with specific CMV peptide epitopes to enrich CMV-specific T cells. The rearrangement joined TRBV19 to TRBJ2-2, with 7 central nucleotides matching TRBD2. The sample consisted of cultured CD8+ T cells from PBMCs, taken from culture after CMV antigen stimulation. The TCR originated in a human donor in good health (CMV status not recorded). Some clones in this sample may be carry-over from other donors' samples. The DNA sequence reads TGTGCCAGTAGTATAGTCGGGGGGACGAACACCGGGGAGCTGTTTTTT. It translates to CASSIVGGTNTGELFF.